These 29 T cell receptor beta chains originate from one sample sequenced in a study of OX40 agonist ivuxolimab in advanced cancers. The repertoire was sequenced with immunoSEQ multiplex PCR; TCRdb's copy has only in-frame clones and lacks some. In the table there are 75,000 to 95,000 clones, roughly nine tenths of which are singletons. This specimen consisted of CD4+ or CD8+ T cells sorted from blood, obtained in a trial of the OX40 agonist ivuxolimab. Source of these receptors: an adult with an advanced solid tumor such as melanoma, head and neck, liver or kidney cancer.

This clone was observed a few times. CDR3 sequence reads: CASSLGAGGFSEQYF. CDR3 nucleotide sequence: TGTGCCAGCAGTTTGGGGGCAGGGGGATTCTCCGAGCAGTACTTC. The rearrangement links TRBV28 to TRBJ2-7; 7 nucleotides match TRBD1. Germline V gives CDR1 MDHEN, CDR2 SYDVKM. Germline trimming cut 3 bases from V and 6 bases from J; bases unmatched to any gene: 11. CDR3 length: 15 amino acids. The variable domain in full, completed from reference TRBV28 and TRBJ2-7, reads DVKVTQSSRYLVKRTGEKVFLECVQDMDHENMFWYRQDPGLGLRLIYFSYDVKMKEKGDIPEGYSVSREKKERFSLILESASTNQTSMYLCASSLGAGGFSEQYFGPGTRLTVT.

This chain links TRBV10-1 with TRBJ2-7; possibly TRBD2 for D (6 bases). Germline V lookup: CDR1 WNHNN, CDR2 SYGVQD (reference sequence). Trimming removed 6 bases at V and 6 bases at J, with 15 bases between. The CDR3 is made up of 13 amino acids. The CDR3 coding sequence is TGCGCCAGCAGCGAAGCTAGCGTAGCCGAGCAGTACTTC. Translated: CASSEASVAEQYF.

The rearrangement uses TRBV5-6 and TRBJ1-4; TRBD1 aligns across 7 bases. Germline V gene data show CDR1 as SGHDT and CDR2 as YYEEEE. The trim removed 3 bases at V and 8 bases at J, leaving 13 bases unmatched. CDR3 length: 16 amino acids. The CDR3 reads CASSSLDRDGGEKLFF. The CDR3 coding sequence is TGTGCCAGCAGCTCCCTAGACAGGGACGGGGGCGAAAAACTGTTTTTT.

The V gene is TRBV5-4, the J gene TRBJ2-2, with TRBD2 matching over 12 bases. This CDR3 spans 16 amino acids. Per the germline V gene, CDR1 is SGHNT and CDR2 is YYREEE (reference sequence). V shed 3 bases and J 7 bases; nucleotides not matched to a gene: 7. This CDR3 is CASSSRTSGGFGELFF. The CDR3 nucleotides are TGTGCCAGCAGCTCCCGAACTAGCGGGGGGTTCGGGGAGCTGTTTTTT.

The chain has TRBV18 and TRBJ1-1, with D possibly TRBD1 on 5 matching bases. V gave up 1 base and J gave up 1 base, with 13 bases separating them. CDR1 and CDR2 from the germline V gene are KGHSH and LQKENI. This CDR3 contains 16 residues. CDR3 coding DNA: TGTGCCAGCTCACCACAGGCGCTCCAGGGGAACACTGAAGCTTTCTTT. It is translated as CASSPQALQGNTEAFF. The variable domain in full, completed from reference TRBV18 and TRBJ1-1, reads NAGVMQNPRHLVRRRGQEARLRCSPMKGHSHVYWYRQLPEEGLKFMVYLQKENIIDESGMPKERFSAEFPKEGPSILRIQQVVRGDSAAYFCASSPQALQGNTEAFFGQGTRLTVV.

V gene TRBV2 combines with J gene TRBJ2-7; either TRBD1 or TRBD2 may fit D (5 bases each). This CDR3 region has 14 residues. Germline loops: CDR1 SNHLY, CDR2 FYNNEI. Trimming shortened V by 8 bases and J by 0 bases, and 14 bases separated the two germline ends. CDR3 sequence (DNA): TGTGCCAGCCAGGGACGGTTCGGCTCCTACGAGCAGTACTTC. It encodes CASQGRFGSYEQYF.

The rearrangement links TRBV7-9 to TRBJ2-7, with D tentatively TRBD1 (5 bases). The CDR3 runs to 13 residues. V was shortened by 1 base and J by 3 bases, with 7 bases between the two germline ends. Germline V gene lookup returns CDR1 SEHNR and CDR2 FQNEAQ (reference sequence). CDR3 in DNA: TGTGCCAGCAGCTTAGGGGGCCTCTACGAGCAGTACTTC. This gives the protein CASSLGGLYEQYF.

The CDR3 loop reads CASSYLRNTEAFF. The CDR3 bases are TGTGCCAGCAGTTACTTGAGGAACACTGAAGCTTTCTTT. The chain recombines TRBV6-5 with TRBJ1-1; unclear D gene. This CDR3 has 13 residues. The V gene lost 1 base and the J gene lost 1 base, with 4 bases spanning the gap. CDR1 and CDR2 from the germline V gene are MNHEY and SVGAGI.

This rearrangement joins TRBV2 to TRBJ1-4; D is unclear. The germline gives CDR1 SNHLY, CDR2 FYNNEI. V gave up 6 bases and J gave up 5 bases, with 10 bases separating them. The CDR3 runs to 13 residues. The CDR3 spells CASRTEPNEKLFF. Here the CDR3 DNA reads TGTGCCAGCAGGACGGAGCCGAATGAAAAACTGTTTTTT. The full variable domain, rest sourced from reference TRBV2 and TRBJ1-4, is EPEVTQTPSHQVTQMGQEVILRCVPISNHLYFYWYRQILGQKVEFLVSFYNNEISEKSEIFDDQFSVERPDGSNFTLKIRSTKLEDSAMYFCASRTEPNEKLFFGSGTQLSVL.

The chain uses TRBV18 and TRBJ2-5, with 7 bases identical to TRBD1. Per germline, CDR1 KGHSH and CDR2 LQKENI. V lost 4 bases to trimming and J lost 3 bases; unmatched junction nucleotides: 2. The CDR3 has 13 residues. The CDR3 DNA sequence: TGTGCCAGCTCACAGGGACAGAAAGAGACCCAGTACTTC. Protein sequence: CASSQGQKETQYF.

The chain is built from TRBV28 and TRBJ1-4; 8 bases are shared with TRBD1. With 3 bases clipped from V and 4 bases from J, the junction kept 13 bases outside the gene matches. CDR1 is MDHEN and CDR2 is SYDVKM in the germline V gene. The CDR3 length is 18 residues. CDR3 sequence reads: CASSFQDRALGSNEKLFF. Written as DNA, the CDR3 is TGTGCCAGCAGTTTCCAGGACAGGGCGTTAGGAAGTAATGAAAAACTGTTTTTT.

This clone was counted a few times. The CDR3 loop is CAVQGTITDTQYF. The CDR3 DNA follows: TGTGCCGTCCAGGGGACTATCACAGATACGCAGTATTTT. V is TRBV10-3 and J is TRBJ2-3; tentative D call: TRBD2 (7 bases). With 11 bases removed from V and 2 bases from J, the gap between germline ends came to 14 bases. Per the germline V gene, CDR1 is ENHRY and CDR2 is SYGVKD. The CDR3 has 13 residues.

The chain links TRBV18 to TRBJ2-1; 8 bases fit TRBD2. Trimming cost V 1 base and J 8 bases; bases outside gene matches: 7. The CDR3 totals 15 residues. Germline lookup yields CDR1 KGHSH and CDR2 LQKENI. The DNA of the CDR3 is TGTGCCAGCTCACCACGCTCACCGGGGGGGGATGAGCAGTTCTTC. This translates into CASSPRSPGGDEQFF.

V is TRBV14 and J is TRBJ2-7; TRBD2 is a possible D gene (6 bases). V lost 4 bases, J lost 0 bases, and 16 bases lay in between. Germline-derived CDR1 and CDR2 are SGHDN and FVKESK. CDR3 length equals 16 residues. CDR3 DNA sequence: TGTGCCAGCAGCCCCCGACCGGGACTGACCTCCTACGAGCAGTACTTC. This gives the protein CASSPRPGLTSYEQYF.

This clone was counted a single time. The gene calls are TRBV4-1 and TRBJ1-3; TRBD1 is a possible D gene (5 bases). Germline CDR1 is MGHRA and CDR2 is YSYEKL. With 4 bases removed from V and 0 bases from J, the gap between germline ends came to 22 bases. The CDR3 runs 19 residues. For the CDR3, the DNA is TGCGCCAGCAGCCGCGGGGCCCTCAGGGTCAGGAGCTCTGGAAACACCATATATTTT. Residues: CASSRGALRVRSSGNTIYF.

This clone appeared once. The rearrangement uses TRBV20-1 and TRBJ2-3; no clear D. The germline gives CDR1 DFQATT, CDR2 SNEGSKA (reference sequence). The CDR3 is 10 residues long. Trimming stripped 3 bases from V and 5 bases from J, with 3 bases between. The DNA for the CDR3 is TGCAGTGCTAGGCGAGATACGCAGTATTTT. Translated: CSARRDTQYF.

The gene calls are TRBV9 and TRBJ2-6; D is uncertain. Trimming removed 3 bases from V and 0 bases from J, with 10 bases in between. Germline-derived CDR1 and CDR2 are SGDLS and YYNGEE. The CDR3 loop spans 16 amino acids. The CDR3 loop is CASSAFLSSGANVLTF. Here the CDR3 DNA reads TGTGCCAGCAGCGCCTTCCTCTCCTCTGGGGCCAACGTCCTGACTTTC.

This chain joins TRBV7-8 and TRBJ2-2; D is possibly TRBD1 or TRBD2 (5 bases each). V was trimmed by 2 bases and J by 2 bases, leaving 9 bases between them. The CDR3 has 15 amino acids. CDR1 is SGHVS, CDR2 FQNEAQ, per germline. This CDR3 is CASSLRDLNTGELFF. For the CDR3, the DNA is TGTGCCAGCAGCTTACGGGACCTTAACACCGGGGAGCTGTTTTTT.

The gene calls are TRBV5-4 and TRBJ2-5; the D call may be TRBD1 or TRBD2 (5 bases each). The CDR3 is made up of 15 amino acids. The V gene's germline CDR1 is SGHNT and CDR2 YYREEE (reference sequence). V lost 3 bases and J 1 base, leaving 13 bases between the germline ends. CDR3 bases: TGTGCCAGCAGCTCCGGGACGGCCGGCCAAGAGACCCAGTACTTC. It translates to CASSSGTAGQETQYF.

This clone was picked up one time. The V and J genes are TRBV28 and TRBJ2-2; 9 bases align to TRBD2. Per germline, CDR1 MDHEN and CDR2 SYDVKM. There are 16 residues in the CDR3. J was trimmed by 5 bases and V by 0 bases; bases with no gene match: 4. The CDR3 protein is CASSLWSLAGTGELFF. The CDR3 bases are TGTGCCAGCAGTTTATGGTCTCTAGCGGGAACCGGGGAGCTGTTTTTT.

V usage is TRBV11-2 and J usage is TRBJ2-7; 16 bases agree with TRBD2. Per the germline V gene, CDR1 is SGHAT and CDR2 is FQNNGV. This CDR3 spans 18 amino acids. The V segment lost 4 bases and the J segment 3 bases; nucleotides outside the gene matches: 9. The CDR3 protein is CASSSGTSGRAMGYEQYF. CDR3 DNA: TGTGCCAGCAGCTCGGGGACTAGCGGGAGGGCGATGGGCTACGAGCAGTACTTC.

This clone was seen more than once but under ten times. Relative to the germline gene, one junction end is altered; a read error may explain this. The chain employs TRBV7-7 and TRBJ2-7; D is perhaps TRBD1 (6 bases). The CDR3 loop spans 14 amino acids. Germline lookup yields CDR1 SSHAT and CDR2 FNYEAQ (reference sequence). In DNA form, the CDR3 reads TGTGCTAGCAGCTCACCAGGGGTACCCTACGAGCAGTACTTC. The encoded protein is CASSSPGVPYEQYF.

The gene calls are TRBV5-4 and TRBJ2-7; D remains ambiguous. Germline V CDR1 and CDR2: SGHNT, YYREEE (reference sequence). V was cut by 3 bases and J by 0 bases, with 16 bases left in between. The CDR3 loop spans 16 amino acids. The CDR3 DNA sequence: TGTGCCAGCAGCTCCGTACGAAGAGACTCCTCCTACGAGCAGTACTTC. Encoded protein: CASSSVRRDSSYEQYF.

The chain combines TRBV29-1 with TRBJ2-3; 7 nucleotides match TRBD2. This CDR3 comprises 13 residues. The J segment lost 3 bases and the V segment lost 3 bases, leaving 3 bases of the junction unmatched. Germline V CDR1 and CDR2: SQVTM, ANQGSEA. This chain's CDR3 is CSVDSGRTDTQYF. The CDR3 DNA reads TGCAGCGTTGATAGCGGGCGAACAGATACGCAGTATTTT.

A note on this clone: At one boundary the junction diverges from the germline segment, which might be a read error. The rearrangement joins TRBV5-6 to TRBJ2-7, with 11 bases matching TRBD2. This CDR3 is built from 12 residues. The germline gives CDR1 SGHDT, CDR2 YYEEEE. CDR3 region: CASRAGTSGDRF. The CDR3 DNA sequence: TGTGCCAGCAGGGCCGGGACTAGCGGCGACCGGTTC.

The J gene is TRBJ1-6, the V gene TRBV6-6; no definite D call. V lost 2 bases to trimming and J lost 0 bases, with 5 bases between them. Germline V CDR1 and CDR2: MNHNY, SVGAGI (reference sequence). The CDR3 length is 15 residues. CDR3 in amino acids: CASSYGSSYNSPLHF. As DNA, the CDR3 is TGTGCCAGCAGTTACGGAAGCTCCTATAATTCACCCCTCCACTTT.

This sequence joins TRBV5-1 and TRBJ2-4; D unclear. V was shortened by 0 bases and J by 6 bases, with 4 bases between the two germline ends. Germline V CDR1 and CDR2: SGHRS, YFSETQ. This CDR3 is built from 12 residues. The CDR3 here is CASSLAGNIQYF. The CDR3, as DNA: TGCGCCAGCAGCTTGGCCGGAAACATTCAGTACTTC.

The chain joins TRBV10-3 to TRBJ2-1, with 9 nucleotides matching TRBD2. Unmatched junction bases numbered 8, after V lost 3 bases and J lost 5 bases. This CDR3 is built from 16 residues. Germline-derived CDR1 and CDR2 are ENHRY and SYGVKD. The CDR3 sequence is CAISDPGTSRDNEQFF. The CDR3 DNA sequence: TGTGCCATCAGTGACCCCGGGACTAGCAGAGACAATGAGCAGTTCTTC.

The V gene is TRBV6-1, the J gene TRBJ1-4; D gene unclear. With 6 bases removed from V and 3 bases from J, the gap between germline ends came to 14 bases. Germline CDR1 and CDR2: MNHNS and SASEGT. The CDR3 is 15 residues long. The CDR3 is CASSTQEGPNEKLFF. Here the CDR3 DNA reads TGTGCCAGCAGCACGCAGGAGGGCCCTAATGAAAAACTGTTTTTT.